This entry lists 21 T cell receptor beta chains sequenced from one sample in a study of blood T cell repertoires in COVID-19. Some clones are missing from TCRdb's copy, which holds only in-frame ones; the method was immunoSEQ multiplex PCR. The table lists fewer than 700,000 clones, around 90% of them singletons. The material sequenced was peripheral blood. The origin of the receptors is a woman aged 50 to 65 with COVID-19, enrolled during active disease.

Points on this clone: Mismatch with germline at one junction end may stem from a read error. This sample also contains other DNA sequences that code for the same CDR3. V is TRBV18 and J is TRBJ2-3, with TRBD1 matching over 7 bases. CDR1 and CDR2 from the germline V gene are KGHSH and LQKENI. The CDR3 is 15 amino acids. CDR3 sequence: CASSPRRGGTDTQYF. The CDR3 DNA reads as TGTGCCAGCTCACCCCGTCGAGGGGGCACCGATACGCAGTATTTT.

The V call is TRBV9, the J call TRBJ2-3; a weak D match, TRBD1 (6 bases). CDR3 length: 17 amino acids. The V gene lost 3 bases and the J gene lost 0 bases, with 17 bases spanning the gap. In germline, CDR1 is SGDLS, CDR2 YYNGEE. DNA of the CDR3: TGTGCCAGCAGCGCTTGGACAGCTGTAGCTAGCACAGATACGCAGTATTTT. Its protein is CASSAWTAVASTDTQYF.

The J gene is TRBJ2-4, the V gene TRBV5-6, with D possibly matching TRBD2 (5 bases). Germline V CDR1 and CDR2: SGHDT, YYEEEE. V was cut by 2 bases and J by 0 bases, with 9 bases left in between. This CDR3 spans 15 amino acids. The CDR3 region is CASSFDGLAKNIQYF. The CDR3 nucleotides read TGTGCCAGCAGCTTCGACGGACTAGCCAAAAACATTCAGTACTTC. The complete variable domain, with remaining parts taken from reference TRBV5-6 and TRBJ2-4, reads DAGVTQSPTHLIKTRGQQVTLRCSPKSGHDTVSWYQQALGQGPQFIFQYYEEEERQRGNFPDRFSGHQFPNYSSELNVNALLLGDSALYLCASSFDGLAKNIQYFGAGTRLSVL.

This chain joins TRBV19 and TRBJ2-3; TRBD2 is a possible D gene (6 bases). CDR1 and CDR2 (germline): LNHDA, SQIVND (reference sequence). The CDR3 has 14 residues. The V and J ends lost 6 bases and 0 bases respectively, with 10 bases between them. CDR3 DNA: TGTGCCAGTAGGTTTCGGGAGAGCACAGATACGCAGTATTTT. Encoded protein: CASRFRESTDTQYF.

The V gene is TRBV3-1 (or the pseudogene TRBV3-2), the J gene TRBJ1-3; 8 bases are shared with TRBD1. Per germline, CDR1 LGHDT and CDR2 YNNKEL (reference sequence). The trim removed 0 bases at V and 5 bases at J, leaving 6 bases unmatched. The CDR3 is made up of 16 amino acids. The CDR3 DNA follows: TGTGCCAGCAGCCAAGATTCGGACAGGGCCAGAAACACCATATATTTT. Encoded protein: CASSQDSDRARNTIYF.

In its sample, this clone was seen a few times. The CDR3 DNA reads as TGCGCCAGCAGTGAGAGGGGCAGGGGAGATGACAATCAGCCCCAGCATTTT. Translating gives CASSERGRGDDNQPQHF. The chain has TRBV10-2 and TRBJ1-5; possibly TRBD1 for D (6 bases). From germline, CDR1 is WSHSY and CDR2 SAAADI. The V end was cut by 2 bases, the J end by 3 bases, with 17 bases between. There are 17 residues in the CDR3.

The genes are TRBV11-2 and TRBJ2-1; 7 positions agree with TRBD2. Germline loops: CDR1 SGHAT, CDR2 FQNNGV. The CDR3 totals 16 residues. V lost 7 bases, J lost 12 bases, and 21 bases stayed unmatched. The CDR3 protein is CASTRGETLYNAGQFF. CDR3 DNA: TGTGCCAGCACCCGGGGGGAGACCTTATACAATGCTGGGCAGTTCTTC.

V is TRBV4-1 and J is TRBJ2-7; 8 bases agree with TRBD2. CDR1 is MGHRA, CDR2 YSYEKL, per germline. This CDR3 contains 13 residues. After removal of 4 bases from V and 2 bases from J, the junction contained 1 base not matched to a gene. This CDR3 reads CASSPGGAYEQYF. The DNA for the CDR3 is TGCGCCAGCAGCCCCGGGGGGGCCTACGAGCAGTACTTC.

The chain joins TRBV11-2 to TRBJ2-7; D ambiguous. V dropped 5 bases and J dropped 1 base, with 12 bases sitting between them. Germline CDR1 is SGHAT and CDR2 is FQNNGV. The CDR3 spans 14 residues. The CDR3 DNA follows: TGTGCCAGCAGCCAGGTATGGGTATCCTACGAGCAGTACTTC. This translates into CASSQVWVSYEQYF.

This chain links TRBV9 with TRBJ1-1, with 8 bases matching TRBD1. Germline values: CDR1 SGDLS, CDR2 YYNGEE. The CDR3 loop spans 13 amino acids. With V trimmed by 4 bases and J by 6 bases, 5 bases remained unmatched. The CDR3 DNA sequence: TGTGCCAGCAGCCCGACAGGGGTGGCTGAAGCTTTCTTT. It yields the protein CASSPTGVAEAFF.

The count of this clone is one. The rearrangement joins TRBV5-5 to TRBJ1-2, with 12 bases that match TRBD1. With V trimmed by 4 bases and J by 7 bases, 5 bases remained unmatched. Germline CDR1 reads SGHKS; CDR2 reads YYEKEE (reference sequence). The CDR3 is 14 residues long. CDR3 DNA: TGTGCCAGCAGCCCGGGACAGGGGGCGGGTGGCTACACCTTC. Its protein is CASSPGQGAGGYTF.

The chain uses TRBV3-1 (or the pseudogene TRBV3-2) and TRBJ1-1; possible D gene TRBD1, 5 bases. Germline V gene data show CDR1 as LGHDT and CDR2 as YNNKEL (reference sequence). This CDR3 region has 13 residues. V dropped 0 bases and J dropped 10 bases, with 12 bases sitting between them. The CDR3 DNA reads as TGTGCCAGCAGCCAAGATGCGGGGGGGACAGCTTTCTTT. The encoded protein is CASSQDAGGTAFF.

This chain uses TRBV13 with TRBJ1-1, with 7 bases that match TRBD1. Germline V gene sequence: CDR1 PRHDT, CDR2 FYEKMQ (reference sequence). With 6 bases clipped from V and 11 bases from J, the junction kept 12 bases outside the gene matches. The CDR3 is 13 amino acids. The chain's CDR3 is CASRPTGETGAFF. As DNA, the CDR3 is TGTGCCAGCAGACCCACAGGGGAAACGGGGGCTTTCTTT.

J is TRBJ2-1 and V is TRBV3-1 (or the pseudogene TRBV3-2); 10 nucleotides match TRBD2. With V trimmed by 4 bases and J by 9 bases, 9 bases remained unmatched. This CDR3 has 15 residues. Per the germline V gene, CDR1 is LGHDT and CDR2 is YNNKEL (reference sequence). The CDR3 DNA is TGTGCCAGCAGCCCGCAAGCGGGGGGGCTGGGTGAGCAGTTCTTC. This gives the protein CASSPQAGGLGEQFF.

The V gene is TRBV6-5, the J gene TRBJ1-2, with D maybe TRBD1 (5 bases). Germline CDR1 MNHEY, CDR2 SVGAGI. The CDR3 is 15 residues long. V lost 6 bases to trimming and J lost 3 bases, with 17 bases between them. DNA for the CDR3: TGTGCCAGCAGCTATCGGACGGGGGTTTACTATGGCTACACCTTC. Amino acids: CASSYRTGVYYGYTF.

The chain links TRBV7-6 to TRBJ2-6; 14 bases align to TRBD2. This CDR3 is 17 amino acids long. CDR1 SGHVS and CDR2 FNYEAQ come from the germline V gene. Losses at the gene ends were 5 bases for V and 2 bases for J; bases not matched to a gene: 2. The CDR3 DNA reads TGTGCCAGCAGCACGGGACTAGCGGGGGCTGGGGCCAACGTCCTGACTTTC. Translation: CASSTGLAGAGANVLTF.

The chain combines TRBV18 with TRBJ2-2, with D hard to call. V lost 3 bases, J lost 0 bases, and 11 bases lay in between. Germline-derived CDR1 and CDR2 are KGHSH and LQKENI. CDR3 size: 16 residues. CDR3 sequence: CASSPRVSTNTGELFF. DNA of the CDR3: TGTGCCAGCTCACCGAGAGTCTCTACGAACACCGGGGAGCTGTTTTTT.

This sequence joins TRBV5-5 and TRBJ2-3, with unresolved D. The germline gives CDR1 SGHKS, CDR2 YYEKEE (reference sequence). Trimming shortened V by 2 bases and J by 7 bases, and 14 bases separated the two germline ends. The CDR3 length is 14 residues. CDR3 DNA sequence: TGTGCCAGCAGCTTCTCCCCGCGAGTCCATACGCAGTATTTT. Its protein is CASSFSPRVHTQYF.

The chain carries TRBV6-7 and TRBJ2-3, with TRBD2 identical over 11 bases. TRBV6-7 is flagged as an ORF with uncertain function. With 2 bases clipped from V and 5 bases from J, the junction kept 9 bases outside the gene matches. This CDR3 is 17 amino acids long. DNA for the CDR3: TGTGCCAGCAGTTACGGGGGTAGCGGGGGGGCCGGAGATACGCAGTATTTT. Amino acids: CASSYGGSGGAGDTQYF.

The CDR3 spells CASSPSGRSHEQYF. The CDR3 DNA reads as TGTGCCAGCAGCCCCTCGGGTCGATCCCACGAGCAGTACTTC. The chain is built from TRBV3-1 (or the pseudogene TRBV3-2) and TRBJ2-7, with D uncertain. The CDR3 totals 14 residues. Trimming removed 4 bases from V and 5 bases from J, with 15 bases in between. Per germline, CDR1 LGHDT and CDR2 YNNKEL (reference sequence).

The chain is built from TRBV30 and TRBJ1-1; no clear D gene. This CDR3 has 14 amino acids. Germline V gene data show CDR1 as GTSNPN and CDR2 as SVGIG (reference sequence). The CDR3 region is CAVSRVSTFTEAFF. DNA for the CDR3: TGTGCTGTGAGTCGGGTCTCAACTTTCACTGAAGCTTTCTTT.